The rows below give T cell receptor beta chains drawn from one sample of a study of cytomegalovirus exposure and HLA in healthy donors. This table comes from immunoSEQ multiplex PCR, and its TCRdb copy is limited to in-frame clones, with some not included. The sample holds about 200,000 clones; roughly 91% are singletons and the top ten take more than 1.5%. Source material: PBMCs. These receptors all stem from a woman under 30 in good health and CMV-seropositive. Each CDR3 is given with its conserved first and last residue. A D gene is named only where the DNA matches it firmly. Clone size is shown for a subset of rows, as once, few, many or a class of expanded clone.

-	TRBD2	TRBV29-1	TRBJ2-1	TGCAGCGTTGTTTTGGCTAGCGGGAGGGCCTTAGCGAATGAGCAGTTCTTC	CSVVLASGRALANEQFF
-	-	TRBV28	TRBJ1-5	TGTGCCAGCAGGGAACAGGGACAAAGGCAGCCCCAGCATTTT	CASREQGQRQPQHF
few	-	TRBV4-1	TRBJ2-7	TGCGCCAGCAGCCAATCGTTCCGCGAGCAGTACTTC	CASSQSFREQYF
-	TRBD1	TRBV15	TRBJ2-2	TGTGCCACCAGCAGAGATAGGGGACAGTTAACCGGGGAGCTGTTTTTT	CATSRDRGQLTGELFF
-	TRBD1	TRBV9	TRBJ2-7	TGTGCCAGCAGCGTAGGGGACAGGGGTTCACACGAGCAGTACTTC	CASSVGDRGSHEQYF
-	TRBD1	TRBV7-9	TRBJ2-7	TGTGCCAGCAGCTTCCGGGACAGGGGCACCTACGAGCAGTACTTC	CASSFRDRGTYEQYF
-	TRBD1	TRBV29-1	TRBJ1-3	TGCAGCGTCGGACAGGGGCCCTCCGGGGGCACCATATATTTT	CSVGQGPSGGTIYF
-	-	TRBV9	TRBJ2-7	TGTGCCAGCAGCGCCGGGGACTCCTACGAGCAGTACTTC	CASSAGDSYEQYF
few	TRBD1	TRBV27	TRBJ2-3	TGTGCCAGCGCAGACCTCGGAACCGGGACAGTTTCAGATACGCAGTATTTT	CASADLGTGTVSDTQYF
-	-	TRBV6-5	TRBJ2-7	TGTGCCAGCAGCGAAAGACAGGATTTCTCCTACGAGCAGTACTTC	CASSERQDFSYEQYF
-	-	TRBV5-1	TRBJ2-1	TGCGCCAGCAGCCCTATCAGCGGTCCTTCCTACAATGAGCAGTTCTTC	CASSPISGPSYNEQFF
-	-	TRBV6-5	TRBJ1-5	TGTGCCAGCAGACAGTATAGCAATCAGCCCCAGCATTTT	CASRQYSNQPQHF
-	TRBD2	TRBV19	TRBJ2-3	TGTGCCAGTAGCACTAGCGGATGGGGGACAGATACGCAGTATTTT	CASSTSGWGTDTQYF
-	TRBD1	TRBV25-1	TRBJ2-7	TGTGCCAGCAGTGCTTCGGGACAGAGCTACGAGCAGTACTTC	CASSASGQSYEQYF
-	-	TRBV28	TRBJ1-2	TGTGCCAGCAGTTTCACCCCCAGGGCATACACCTTC	CASSFTPRAYTF
once	-	TRBV18	TRBJ2-6	TGTGCCAGCTCACCACCACACGCAGGGTCTGGGGCCAACGTCCTGACTTTC	CASSPPHAGSGANVLTF
-	TRBD1	TRBV19	TRBJ2-7	TGTGCCAGTAGTAGGGGACAGGGGGCGTCCTACGAGCAGTACTTC	CASSRGQGASYEQYF
-	-	TRBV29-1	TRBJ2-3	TGCAGCGATAGATCGGGGACAGATACGCAGTATTTT	CSDRSGTDTQYF
-	TRBD1	TRBV27	TRBJ1-2	TGTGCCAGCAGTTCCTATTCCGGGACAGTGGCTAACTATGGCTACACCTTC	CASSSYSGTVANYGYTF
-	-	TRBV28	TRBJ2-2	TGTGCCAGTAGGGACTCTAGGACCGGGGAGCTGTTTTTT	CASRDSRTGELFF
-	-	TRBV27	TRBJ2-7	TGTGCCAGCAGCCCCCGGGACGGCATCCCGCGGGATAACTACGAGCAGTACTTC	CASSPRDGIPRDNYEQYF
-	-	TRBV9	TRBJ1-5	TGTGCCAGCAGTCCCGGGGGGAATCAGCCCCAGCATTTT	CASSPGGNQPQHF
-	-	TRBV30	TRBJ1-2	TGTGCCTGGAGTGCCCATGGAGGTCTCTATGGCTACACCTTC	CAWSAHGGLYGYTF
-	-	TRBV30	TRBJ1-1	TGTGCCTGGAGTCGGGTTGCAGCTTTCTTT	CAWSRVAAFF
-	-	TRBV12-2	TRBJ2-7	TGTGCAAGTCGCTTAGACAGGGGGCCCCCCTACGAGCAGTACTTC	CASRLDRGPPYEQYF
-	TRBD1	TRBV4-2	TRBJ2-5	TGTGCCAGCAGCCACGCCTCGGACAGGGGGTACCAAGAGACCCAGTACTTC	CASSHASDRGYQETQYF
-	TRBD1	TRBV16	TRBJ1-2	TGTGCCAGCAGCCCCGGGACAGGTTATGGCTACACCTTC	CASSPGTGYGYTF
-	-	TRBV28	TRBJ1-3	TGTGCCAGCAGCCAAGGGGGCTCTGGAAACACCATATATTTT	CASSQGGSGNTIYF
few	-	TRBV15	TRBJ2-1	TGTGCCACCAGCAGAGATCTTGGTAGCTCCTTGCGGGACAATGAGCAGTTCTTC	CATSRDLGSSLRDNEQFF
-	-	TRBV15	TRBJ2-4	TGTGCCACCACCCCAGGAGGGGTCGGAAACATTCAGTACTTC	CATTPGGVGNIQYF
-	TRBD1	TRBV7-9	TRBJ1-2	TGTGCCAGCTCCCTGGGGACAGGGGTTGCCTATGGCTACACCTTC	CASSLGTGVAYGYTF
-	-	TRBV5-1	TRBJ1-5	TGCGCCAGCAGCTTGGGGGCGAATCAGCCCCAGCATTTT	CASSLGANQPQHF
-	TRBD2	TRBV28	TRBJ2-3	TGTGCCAGCAGTCTTCCTACAAGTTGGACTAGCGACACAGATACGCAGTATTTT	CASSLPTSWTSDTDTQYF
-	TRBD1	TRBV9	TRBJ1-2	TGTGCCAGCAGCTTTCTGGGACAGCACGCGGGGGGCTACACCTTC	CASSFLGQHAGGYTF
-	-	TRBV7-2	TRBJ1-1	TGTGCCAGCAGCTCCCAGGGTGACACTGAAGCTTTCTTT	CASSSQGDTEAFF
few	TRBD1	TRBV27	TRBJ2-7	TGTGCCAGCAGTTCGGGACAGACCTACGAGCAGTACTTC	CASSSGQTYEQYF
-	-	TRBV7-9	TRBJ1-1	TGTGCCAGCAGCTTCCCTAACACTGAAGCTTTCTTT	CASSFPNTEAFF
-	TRBD1	TRBV4-1	TRBJ1-5	TGCGCCAGCAGCCAAGGCGGGACAGTGCCGCTGCATTTT	CASSQGGTVPLHF
few	TRBD1	TRBV4-1	TRBJ1-2	TGCGCCAGCAGCCTTACAGGGGACTATGGCTACACCTTC	CASSLTGDYGYTF
-	-	TRBV4-1	TRBJ1-1	TGCGCCAGCAGCCAAGATCCGTTGAACACTGAAGCTTTCTTT	CASSQDPLNTEAFF
-	-	TRBV20-1	TRBJ1-1	TGCAGTCCTATAGAGGGGACAGAAGCTTTCTTT	CSPIEGTEAFF
-	TRBD1	TRBV5-4	TRBJ2-7	TGTGCCAGCAGCTTGGTTCTGGGACAGACCTACGAGCAGTACTTC	CASSLVLGQTYEQYF
-	TRBD2	TRBV5-4	TRBJ2-3	TGTGCCAGCAGCTCTTGGACTAGCGGGAGCCCAGATACGCAGTATTTT	CASSSWTSGSPDTQYF
-	TRBD1	TRBV28	TRBJ1-2	TGTGCCAGCGGGACAGGGCAGAACTATGGCTACACCTTC	CASGTGQNYGYTF
-	-	TRBV5-4	TRBJ1-1	TGTGCCAGCAGCCCTAGGCGGTCAACCAACACTGAAGCTTTCTTT	CASSPRRSTNTEAFF
once	-	TRBV28	TRBJ2-4	TGTGCCAGCAGCCTCCTCACGGGCGCGCGGGTCAAAAACATTCAGTACTTC	CASSLLTGARVKNIQYF
-	TRBD1	TRBV9	TRBJ2-7	TGTGCCAGCAGCGTATCTGGGACAGGGGGTTGGGACGAGCAGTACTTC	CASSVSGTGGWDEQYF
-	-	TRBV27	TRBJ2-7	TGTGCCAGCAGTCAGGGGGGAGGTTACGAGCAGTACTTC	CASSQGGGYEQYF
-	TRBD2	TRBV28	TRBJ2-7	TGTGCCAGCAGTTTAAGGGGACTAGCGGGTCCCGAGCAGTACTTC	CASSLRGLAGPEQYF